This entry features one TCR beta chain sequence. What it recognizes is unknown. The germline V and J ends were trimmed by 3 bases and 0 bases, with 8 bases remaining between them. The CDR3 consists of 14 residues. CDR1 and CDR2 (germline): MNHEY, SMNVEV (reference sequence). The sample originates from a study of OX40 agonist ivuxolimab in advanced cancers. Study summary: The dose-escalation cohort had hepatocellular carcinoma, melanoma, renal cell or head and neck cancer. Of mixed ages from about 20 to 90 and averaging roughly 64 years, the group was around 78% male. Overall study findings and caveats: The specificity for antigen of the expanded peripheral T cells was not determined.

The table came from immunoSEQ multiplex PCR; TCRdb's copy has only in-frame clones and leaves some out. The sample shows some 83,000 clones, approximately 86% of them seen only once. A history of autoimmune disease or systemic immunosuppression excluded patients. This TCR came from an adult with an advanced solid tumor such as melanoma, head and neck, liver or kidney cancer. The J gene is TRBJ1-1, the V gene TRBV27; possible D gene TRBD1, 6 bases. Sequencing used CD4+ or CD8+ T cells sorted from blood, obtained in a trial of the OX40 agonist ivuxolimab. The CDR3 loop reads CASSFRGMNTEAFF. The CDR3 DNA follows: TGTGCCAGCAGTTTCAGGGGCATGAACACTGAAGCTTTCTTT.